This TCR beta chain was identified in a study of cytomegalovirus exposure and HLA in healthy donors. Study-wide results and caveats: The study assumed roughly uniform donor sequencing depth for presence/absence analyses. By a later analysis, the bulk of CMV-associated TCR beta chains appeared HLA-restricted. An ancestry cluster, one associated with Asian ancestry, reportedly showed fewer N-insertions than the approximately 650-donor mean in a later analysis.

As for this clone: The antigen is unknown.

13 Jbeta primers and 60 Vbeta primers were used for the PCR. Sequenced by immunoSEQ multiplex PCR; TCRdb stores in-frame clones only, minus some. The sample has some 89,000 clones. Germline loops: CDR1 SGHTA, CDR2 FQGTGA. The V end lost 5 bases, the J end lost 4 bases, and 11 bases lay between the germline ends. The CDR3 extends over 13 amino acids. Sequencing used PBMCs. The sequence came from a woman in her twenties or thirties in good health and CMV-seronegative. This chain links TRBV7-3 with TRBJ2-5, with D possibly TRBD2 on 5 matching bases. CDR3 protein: CASSRGLRETQYF. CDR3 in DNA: TGTGCCAGCAGCCGCGGGCTCCGAGAGACCCAGTACTTC.